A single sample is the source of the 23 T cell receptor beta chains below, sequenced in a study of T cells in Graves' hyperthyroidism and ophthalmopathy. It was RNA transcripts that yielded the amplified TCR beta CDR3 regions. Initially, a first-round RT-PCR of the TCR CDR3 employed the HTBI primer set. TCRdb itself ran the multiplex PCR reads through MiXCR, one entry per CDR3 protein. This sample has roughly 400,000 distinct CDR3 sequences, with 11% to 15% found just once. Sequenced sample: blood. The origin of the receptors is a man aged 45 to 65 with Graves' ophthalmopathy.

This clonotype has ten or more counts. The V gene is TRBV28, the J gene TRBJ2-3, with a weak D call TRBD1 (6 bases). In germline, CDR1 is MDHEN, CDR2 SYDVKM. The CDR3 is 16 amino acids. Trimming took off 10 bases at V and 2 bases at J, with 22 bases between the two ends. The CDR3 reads CATRRTDSKHTDTQYF. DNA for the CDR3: TGTGCCACCCGTCGGACAGATTCCAAACACACAGATACGCAGTATTTT. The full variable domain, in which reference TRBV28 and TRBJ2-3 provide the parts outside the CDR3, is DVKVTQSSRYLVKRTGEKVFLECVQDMDHENMFWYRQDPGLGLRLIYFSYDVKMKEKGDIPEGYSVSREKKERFSLILESASTNQTSMYLCATRRTDSKHTDTQYFGPGTRLTVL.

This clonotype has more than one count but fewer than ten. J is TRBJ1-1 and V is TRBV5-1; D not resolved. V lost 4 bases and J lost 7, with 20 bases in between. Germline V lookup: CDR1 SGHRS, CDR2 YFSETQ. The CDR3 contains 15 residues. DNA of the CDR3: TGCGCCAGCAGCCGCCCCGGGCAGGAAGGGAGTGAAGCTTTCTTT. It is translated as CASSRPGQEGSEAFF. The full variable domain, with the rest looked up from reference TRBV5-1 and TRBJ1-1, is KAGVTQTPRYLIKTRGQQVTLSCSPISGHRSVSWYQQTPGQGLQFLFEYFSETQRNKGNFPGRFSGRQFSNSRSEMNVSTLELGDSALYLCASSRPGQEGSEAFFGQGTRLTVV.

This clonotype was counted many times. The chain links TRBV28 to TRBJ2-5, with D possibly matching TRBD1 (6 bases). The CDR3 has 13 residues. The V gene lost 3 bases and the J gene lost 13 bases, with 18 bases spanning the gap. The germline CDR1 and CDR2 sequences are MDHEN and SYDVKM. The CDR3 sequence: CASSLQQGGVGYF. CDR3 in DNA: TGTGCCAGCAGTTTGCAACAGGGTGGTGTGGGGTACTTC.

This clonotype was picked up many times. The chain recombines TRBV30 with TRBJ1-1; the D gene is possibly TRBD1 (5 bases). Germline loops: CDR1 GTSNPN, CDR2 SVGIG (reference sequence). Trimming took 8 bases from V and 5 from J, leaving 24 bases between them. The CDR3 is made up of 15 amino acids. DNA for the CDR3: TGTGCCGGGACCCCGGGACTTTGGAGGAGGACTGAAGCTTTCTTT. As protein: CAGTPGLWRRTEAFF.

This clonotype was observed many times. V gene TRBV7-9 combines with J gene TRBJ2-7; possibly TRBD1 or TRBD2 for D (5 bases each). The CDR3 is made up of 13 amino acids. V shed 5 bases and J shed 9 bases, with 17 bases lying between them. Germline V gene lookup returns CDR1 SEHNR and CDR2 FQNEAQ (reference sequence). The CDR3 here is CASSRAGTFRQYF. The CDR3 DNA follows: TGTGCCAGCAGCCGAGCCGGGACCTTCAGGCAGTACTTC.

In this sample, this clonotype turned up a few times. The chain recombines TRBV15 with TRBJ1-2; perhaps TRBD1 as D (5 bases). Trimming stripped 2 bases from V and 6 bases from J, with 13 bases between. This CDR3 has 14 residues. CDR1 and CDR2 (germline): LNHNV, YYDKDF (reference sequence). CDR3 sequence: CATSRRSTADGYTF. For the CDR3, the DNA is TGTGCCACCAGCAGACGCTCGACAGCCGATGGCTACACCTTC.

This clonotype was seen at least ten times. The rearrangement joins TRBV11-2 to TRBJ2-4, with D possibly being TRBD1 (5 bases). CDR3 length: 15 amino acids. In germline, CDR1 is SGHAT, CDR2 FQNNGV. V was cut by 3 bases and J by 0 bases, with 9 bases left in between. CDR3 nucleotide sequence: TGTGCCAGCAGCTTTCCTCAGGGAGCCAAAAACATTCAGTACTTC. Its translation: CASSFPQGAKNIQYF.

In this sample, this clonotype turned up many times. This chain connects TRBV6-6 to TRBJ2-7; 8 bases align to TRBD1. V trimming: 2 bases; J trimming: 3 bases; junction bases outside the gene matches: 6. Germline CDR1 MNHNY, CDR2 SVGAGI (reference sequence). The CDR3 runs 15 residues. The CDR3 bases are TGTGCCAGCAGTTACAATCCCACAGGGGGCTACGAGCAGTACTTC. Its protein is CASSYNPTGGYEQYF.

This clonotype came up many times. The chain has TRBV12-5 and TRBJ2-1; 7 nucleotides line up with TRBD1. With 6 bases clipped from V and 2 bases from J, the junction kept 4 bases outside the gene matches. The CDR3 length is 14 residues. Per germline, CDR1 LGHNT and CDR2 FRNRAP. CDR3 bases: TGTGCTAGTGGACCAGGGACAGCCTACAATGAGCAGTTCTTC. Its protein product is CASGPGTAYNEQFF.

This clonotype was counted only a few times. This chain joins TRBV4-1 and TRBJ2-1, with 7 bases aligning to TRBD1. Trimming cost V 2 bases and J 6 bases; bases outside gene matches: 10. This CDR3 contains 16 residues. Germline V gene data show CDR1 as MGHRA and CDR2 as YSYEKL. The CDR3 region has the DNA TGCGCCAGCAGCCAATCCCCCGGGGCAGGGGGCAATGAGCAGTTCTTC. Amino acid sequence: CASSQSPGAGGNEQFF.

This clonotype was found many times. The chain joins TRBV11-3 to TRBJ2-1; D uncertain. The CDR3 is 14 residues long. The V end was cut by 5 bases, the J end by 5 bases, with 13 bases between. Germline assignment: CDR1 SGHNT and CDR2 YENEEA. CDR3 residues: CASSPQNIHNEQFF. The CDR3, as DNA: TGTGCCAGCAGCCCCCAAAATATACACAATGAGCAGTTCTTC.

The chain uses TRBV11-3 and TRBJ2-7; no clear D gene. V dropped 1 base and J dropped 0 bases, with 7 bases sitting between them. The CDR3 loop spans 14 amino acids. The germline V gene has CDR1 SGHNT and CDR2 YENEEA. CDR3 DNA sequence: TGTGCCAGCAGCTTAGTATCCAACTCCTACGAGCAGTACTTC. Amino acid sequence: CASSLVSNSYEQYF.

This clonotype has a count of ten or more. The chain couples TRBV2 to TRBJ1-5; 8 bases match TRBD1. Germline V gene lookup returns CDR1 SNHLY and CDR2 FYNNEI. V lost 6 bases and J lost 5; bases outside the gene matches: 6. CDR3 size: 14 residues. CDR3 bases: TGTGCCAGCAGCTTCAGGGGGCGAGATCAGCCCCAGCATTTT. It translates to CASSFRGRDQPQHF. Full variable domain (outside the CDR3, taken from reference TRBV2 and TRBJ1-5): EPEVTQTPSHQVTQMGQEVILRCVPISNHLYFYWYRQILGQKVEFLVSFYNNEISEKSEIFDDQFSVERPDGSNFTLKIRSTKLEDSAMYFCASSFRGRDQPQHFGDGTRLSIL.

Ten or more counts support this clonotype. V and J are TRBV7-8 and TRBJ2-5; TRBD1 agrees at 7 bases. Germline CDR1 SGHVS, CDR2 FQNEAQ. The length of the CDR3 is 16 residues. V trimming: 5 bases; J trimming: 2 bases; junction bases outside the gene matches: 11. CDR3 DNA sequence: TGTGCCAGCAGCCACTATAGGGACAGCGGTCAAGAGACCCAGTACTTC. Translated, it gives CASSHYRDSGQETQYF. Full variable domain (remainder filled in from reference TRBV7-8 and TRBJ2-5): GAGVSQSPRYKVAKRGQDVALRCDPISGHVSLFWYQQALGQGPEFLTYFQNEAQLDKSGLPSDRFFAERPEGSVSTLKIQRTQQEDSAVYLCASSHYRDSGQETQYFGPGTRLLVL.

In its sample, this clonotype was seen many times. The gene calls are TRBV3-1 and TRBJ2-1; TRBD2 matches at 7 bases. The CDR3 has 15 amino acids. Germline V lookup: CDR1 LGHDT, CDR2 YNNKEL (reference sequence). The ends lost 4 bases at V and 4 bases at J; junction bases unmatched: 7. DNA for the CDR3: TGTGCCAGCAGCCCCCAAGCGGGATCTTACAATGAGCAGTTCTTC. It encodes CASSPQAGSYNEQFF.

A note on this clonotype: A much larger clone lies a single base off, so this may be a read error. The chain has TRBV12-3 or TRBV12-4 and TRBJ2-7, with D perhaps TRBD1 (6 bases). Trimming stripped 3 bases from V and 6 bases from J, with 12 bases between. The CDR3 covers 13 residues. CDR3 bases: TGTGCCAGCAGTTTTGACAGGCAAAGCGAGCAGTACTTC. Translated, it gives CASSFDRQSEQYF.

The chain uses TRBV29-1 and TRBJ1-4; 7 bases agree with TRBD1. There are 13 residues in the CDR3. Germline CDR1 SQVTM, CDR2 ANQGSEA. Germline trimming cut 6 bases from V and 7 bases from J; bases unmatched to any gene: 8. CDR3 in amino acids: CSVTDRAGEKLFF. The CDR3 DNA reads TGCAGCGTGACCGACAGGGCGGGTGAAAAACTGTTTTTT.

CDR3 sequence reads: CASSVWGRSGNQPQHF. CDR3 coding DNA: TGTGCCAGCAGTGTCTGGGGTCGTTCGGGCAATCAGCCCCAGCATTTT. The chain combines TRBV6-1 with TRBJ1-5, with D unclear. The CDR3 is made up of 16 amino acids. Germline V lookup: CDR1 MNHNS, CDR2 SASEGT. With 4 bases removed from V and 2 bases from J, the gap between germline ends came to 15 bases.

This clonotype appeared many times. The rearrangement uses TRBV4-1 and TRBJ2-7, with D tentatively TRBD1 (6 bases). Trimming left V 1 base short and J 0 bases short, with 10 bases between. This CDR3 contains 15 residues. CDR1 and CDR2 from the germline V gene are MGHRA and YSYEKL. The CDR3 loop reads CASSQAKDSSYEQYF. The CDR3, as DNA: TGCGCCAGCAGCCAAGCCAAGGACAGCTCCTACGAGCAGTACTTC.

CDR3: CASSPMTGGLSYEQYF. The CDR3, as DNA: TGTGCCAGCAGTCCGATGACAGGGGGCCTCTCCTACGAGCAGTACTTC. The chain employs TRBV27 and TRBJ2-7, with 10 bases aligning to TRBD1. V lost 5 bases to trimming and J lost 0 bases; unmatched junction nucleotides: 7. The CDR3 is 16 residues long. The germline V gene encodes CDR1 MNHEY and CDR2 SMNVEV (reference sequence).

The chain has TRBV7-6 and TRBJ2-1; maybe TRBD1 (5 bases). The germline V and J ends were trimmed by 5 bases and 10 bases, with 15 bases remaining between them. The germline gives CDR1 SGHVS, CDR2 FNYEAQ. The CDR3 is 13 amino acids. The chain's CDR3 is CASSPSSGMEQFF. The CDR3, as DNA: TGTGCCAGCAGCCCCAGTTCAGGGATGGAGCAGTTCTTC.

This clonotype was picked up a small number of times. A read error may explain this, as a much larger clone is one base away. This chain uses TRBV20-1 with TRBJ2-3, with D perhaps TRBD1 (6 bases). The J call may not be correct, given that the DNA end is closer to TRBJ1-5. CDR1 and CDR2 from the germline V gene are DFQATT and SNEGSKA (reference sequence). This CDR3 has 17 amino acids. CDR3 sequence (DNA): TGCAGTGCTGAGGCTAGCGGGAGGGACACAAGCACAGATACGCAGCATTTT. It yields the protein CSAEASGRDTSTDTQHF.

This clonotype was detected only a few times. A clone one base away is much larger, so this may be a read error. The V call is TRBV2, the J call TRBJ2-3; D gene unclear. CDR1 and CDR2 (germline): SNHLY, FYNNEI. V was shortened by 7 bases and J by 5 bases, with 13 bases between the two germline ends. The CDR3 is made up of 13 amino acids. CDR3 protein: CASTVGVGDTQYF. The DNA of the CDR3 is TGTGCCAGCACAGTCGGCGTAGGAGATACGCAGTATTTT.